This T cell receptor (beta chain) is from a study of blood T cell repertoires in COVID-19. Study summary: COVID-19 samples collected from the United States, Italy and Spain covered acute and convalescent phases. In each case, the material was cDNA or gDNA derived from T cells, B-cell-depleted T cells, or PBMCs.

Losses at the gene ends were 4 bases for V and 12 bases for J; bases not matched to a gene: 9. CDR1 and CDR2 from the germline V gene are LGHNA and YSLEER. The CDR3 has 12 residues. Source study methods: How many nucleated cells were present was estimated from reference gene primer amplification. The assay was immunoSEQ multiplex PCR, and TCRdb's table has in-frame clones only and misses some. Clone size and the V and J calls come from that table; the DNA yielded D and trimming. The profile shows 90,000 to 95,000 clones, around nine tenths of them singletons. This clonotype was obtained from a woman of 80 years or more with active COVID-19. V gene TRBV4-3 combines with J gene TRBJ2-7; 7 bases fit TRBD1. Sequencing was carried out using peripheral blood. CDR3 region: CASSRDREILYF. As DNA, the CDR3 is TGCGCCAGCAGCCGAGACAGGGAAATCCTGTACTTC.